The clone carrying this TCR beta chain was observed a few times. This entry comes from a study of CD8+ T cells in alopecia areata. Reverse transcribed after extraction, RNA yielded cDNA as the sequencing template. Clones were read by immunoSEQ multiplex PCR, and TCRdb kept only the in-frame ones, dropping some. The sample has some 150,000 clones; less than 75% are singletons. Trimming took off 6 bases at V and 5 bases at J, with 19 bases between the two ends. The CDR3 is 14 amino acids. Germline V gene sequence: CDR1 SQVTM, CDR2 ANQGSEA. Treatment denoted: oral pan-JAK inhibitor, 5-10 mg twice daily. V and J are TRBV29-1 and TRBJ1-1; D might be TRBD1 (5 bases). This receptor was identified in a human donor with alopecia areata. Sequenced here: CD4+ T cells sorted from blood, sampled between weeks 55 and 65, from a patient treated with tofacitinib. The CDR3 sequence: CSVALRVGETEAFF. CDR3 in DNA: TGCAGCGTCGCACTTAGGGTGGGGGAGACTGAAGCTTTCTTT. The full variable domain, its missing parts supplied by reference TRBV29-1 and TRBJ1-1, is SAVISQKPSRDICQRGTSLTIQCQVDSQVTMMFWYRQQPGQSLTLIATANQGSEATYESGFVIDKFPISRPNLTFSTLTVSNMSPEDSSIYLCSVALRVGETEAFFGQGTRLTVV.